This record concerns one TCR beta chain sequence. The sample is drawn from a study of CD8 T cells in Susac syndrome. The RNA, about 0.5 to 1 ug, was put through reverse transcription using random hexamers. An immunoSEQ multiplex PCR generated amplified TCR beta CDR3 products spanning 54 Vbeta and 13 Jbeta. One entry per CDR3 protein results from TCRdb running MiXCR on the immunoSEQ multiplex PCR reads. The data contain some 120,000 distinct CDR3 sequences, roughly 89% of them seen just once; the ten biggest clones take up 0.2% to 0.25%. The germline V and J ends were trimmed by 2 bases and 0 bases, with 10 bases remaining between them. CDR1 is SGDLS and CDR2 is YYNGEE in the germline V gene. There are 15 residues in the CDR3. The authors carried out high-throughput sequencing of TCR beta. They applied it to CD8+ and CD4+ T cells obtained from blood. Multiple sclerosis controls were treatment-naive patients with stable or active relapsing-remitting disease. Negative isolation was applied to CD8+ and CD4+ T cells, and FACS enrichment was applied to TEMRA cells.

The sequence derives from a human donor with multiple sclerosis. The V call is TRBV9, the J call TRBJ2-3, with D tentatively TRBD2 (7 bases). Sequencing used CD8+ T cells from PBMCs. This CDR3 reads CASSVGGASTDTQYF. The CDR3 nucleotides read TGTGCCAGCAGCGTGGGGGGGGCTAGCACAGATACGCAGTATTTT.